This T cell receptor (beta chain) was documented in a study of cytomegalovirus exposure and HLA in healthy donors. Across the whole study: Previous work identified roughly 120 million unique TCR beta sequences from about 179 million T cells. General study points: A later analysis showed TCR association rates differing by HLA locus, peaking at DRB1 and lowest at HLA-C. In the analysis, some V segments, TRBV6-2 and TRBV6-3 included, were excluded as indistinguishable.

Primers for the PCR totalled 60 Vbeta and 13 Jbeta. TCRdb's copy holds only in-frame clones and misses some; the assay was immunoSEQ multiplex PCR. The repertoire holds 100,000 to 150,000 clones, with roughly 78% as singletons. This clone turned up a few times. Its antigen is unknown. Germline CDR1 reads SGHRS; CDR2 reads YFSETQ. Trimming cost V 7 bases and J 7 bases, with 9 bases left between them. This CDR3 contains 12 residues. The clonotype comes from a man aged 25 to 40 in good health and CMV-seropositive. What was sequenced was PBMCs. The rearrangement joins TRBV5-1 to TRBJ1-6; D might be TRBD1 (6 bases). The CDR3 DNA reads TGCGCCAGCCGGGACACCAATTCACCCCTCCACTTT. This encodes CASRDTNSPLHF. Full variable domain (remainder filled in from reference TRBV5-1 and TRBJ1-6): KAGVTQTPRYLIKTRGQQVTLSCSPISGHRSVSWYQQTPGQGLQFLFEYFSETQRNKGNFPGRFSGRQFSNSRSEMNVSTLELGDSALYLCASRDTNSPLHFGNGTRLTVT.